This T cell receptor beta chain comes out of a study of cytomegalovirus exposure and HLA in healthy donors. CDR3 size: 13 residues. V gave up 6 bases and J gave up 2 bases; unmatched junction bases: 5. Germline-derived CDR1 and CDR2 are SQVTM and ANQGSEA. Some clones are missing from TCRdb's copy, which holds only in-frame ones; the method was immunoSEQ multiplex PCR. The table records fewer than 85,000 clones, approximately 96% of them present only once. The TCR sequence derives from a woman under 30 in good health and CMV-seronegative. Material for sequencing was PBMCs. The chain couples TRBV29-1 to TRBJ2-3; 7 nucleotides agree with TRBD1. The CDR3 here is CSVVGTVTDTQYF. CDR3 DNA: TGCAGCGTCGTCGGGACAGTCACAGATACGCAGTATTTT.